Listed below are T cell receptor beta chains from one sample, sequenced in a study of response to subunit inactivated influenza vaccine. TCRdb processed the RT-PCR reads anew with MiXCR; each CDR3 protein has one entry. The profile shows hundreds of thousands of distinct CDR3 sequences, about a fifth of them singletons. The sequenced sample was PBMCs from blood, obtained 4 to 6 days after vaccination. All receptors derive from a man over 45 who received an inactivated influenza vaccine. The CDR3 runs from the conserved cysteine through the conserved F or W. Each record gives: CDR3 DNA, CDR3 protein, clone size, V gene, D gene, J gene. D genes are given only for firm matches. Expanded clones are given a class, and other clones once, few, many or no size at all.

DNA: TGCAGCGCCTCTGAGGGCCTGAGGGAAAAACTGTTTTTT
CDR3: CSASEGLREKLFF
size: many
V: TRBV29-1
D: .
J: TRBJ1-4

DNA: TGTGCCAGCAGTCCCCCGGGACTAGGACCTCTCAATGAGCAGTTCTTC
CDR3: CASSPPGLGPLNEQFF
size: .
V: TRBV7-9
D: TRBD2
J: TRBJ2-1

DNA: TGCGCCAGCAGCCAACAAACCTCCTACGAGCAGTACTTC
CDR3: CASSQQTSYEQYF
size: few
V: TRBV4-3
D: .
J: TRBJ2-7

DNA: TGTGCCAGCAGCTGGATAGTGGGACAGCCCAAAAACATTCAGTACTTC
CDR3: CASSWIVGQPKNIQYF
size: .
V: TRBV11-2
D: TRBD1
J: TRBJ2-4

DNA: TGTGCCAGCAGTTACTCCCATGGGACCCTCGCCCAATCTGGGGCCAACGTCCTGACTTTC
CDR3: CASSYSHGTLAQSGANVLTF
size: few
V: TRBV6-2/TRBV6-3
D: .
J: TRBJ2-6

DNA: TGCGCCAGCAGGTGGACAGGGCAAGAGACCCAGTACTTC
CDR3: CASRWTGQETQYF
size: few
V: TRBV5-1
D: TRBD1
J: TRBJ2-5

DNA: TGTGCCAGCAGTCCTATCCCGGGACAGGGGCAAATCTCTGGAAACACCATATATTTT
CDR3: CASSPIPGQGQISGNTIYF
size: .
V: TRBV28
D: TRBD1
J: TRBJ1-3

DNA: TGCGCCAGCAGCTTTGATCGTAGCGGGGGGGCCCTCAATGAGCAGTTCTTC
CDR3: CASSFDRSGGALNEQFF
size: .
V: TRBV5-1
D: TRBD2
J: TRBJ2-1

DNA: TGTGCCAGCAGCTTAAGTGGGACAGGGACTCAGCCCCAGCATTTT
CDR3: CASSLSGTGTQPQHF
size: many
V: TRBV7-2
D: TRBD1
J: TRBJ1-5

DNA: TGTGCCAGCAGCCAACTTGGGGAAGGTCGTGGATTTGAGCAGTTCTTC
CDR3: CASSQLGEGRGFEQFF
size: few
V: TRBV14
D: .
J: TRBJ2-1

DNA: TGTGCCAGTAGTTCACTAGCGTCCAATGAGCAGTTCTTC
CDR3: CASSSLASNEQFF
size: .
V: TRBV19
D: TRBD2
J: TRBJ2-1

DNA: TGCGCCAGCAGCCAAGGAATAGCCGGGACGGAATACGAGCAGTACTTC
CDR3: CASSQGIAGTEYEQYF
size: .
V: TRBV4-3
D: .
J: TRBJ2-7

DNA: TGCGCCAGCAGCTTGGAAAGACAGGGGGCAGGTGAAAAACTGTTTTTT
CDR3: CASSLERQGAGEKLFF
size: many
V: TRBV5-1
D: TRBD1
J: TRBJ1-4

DNA: TGTGCCAGCAGCTTGGGGCGGAGTGTGGGAAACACCATATATTTT
CDR3: CASSLGRSVGNTIYF
size: few
V: TRBV11-2
D: .
J: TRBJ1-3

DNA: TGTGCCAGCAGCTTAGCTGGCAAGTACAATGAGCAGTTCTTC
CDR3: CASSLAGKYNEQFF
size: many
V: TRBV7-9
D: .
J: TRBJ2-1

DNA: TGTGCCAGCGGACTAGCGCCTTACAATGAGCAGTTCTTC
CDR3: CASGLAPYNEQFF
size: many
V: TRBV6-1
D: TRBD2
J: TRBJ2-1

DNA: TGTGCCAGCAGTTTGTATCGGACTAGAATGGAGACCCAGTACTTC
CDR3: CASSLYRTRMETQYF
size: .
V: TRBV6-2/TRBV6-3
D: TRBD2
J: TRBJ2-5

DNA: TGCAGTGCTATCACTAGCGGGATTAGCACAGATACGCAGTATTTT
CDR3: CSAITSGISTDTQYF
size: .
V: TRBV20-1
D: TRBD2
J: TRBJ2-3

DNA: TGTGCCAGCTCACCATTACAGGCCGGGATCTATGGCTACACCTTC
CDR3: CASSPLQAGIYGYTF
size: .
V: TRBV18
D: .
J: TRBJ1-2

DNA: TGTGCCAGCAGCCCAGCTGGGACGCGCGGTATCGGCTACACCTTC
CDR3: CASSPAGTRGIGYTF
size: .
V: TRBV6-1
D: .
J: TRBJ1-2

DNA: TGTGCCAGCAGTCCAGGGTACGCCGGGGAGCTGTTTTTT
CDR3: CASSPGYAGELFF
size: .
V: TRBV27
D: .
J: TRBJ2-2

DNA: TGTGCCAGCAGCTTAGGGACTTTCAACTACTTT
CDR3: CASSLGTFNYF
size: once
V: TRBV7-2
D: .
J: TRBJ1-6

DNA: TGTGCCAGCAGTACCGACAGGGTCGACAACGAGCAGTACTTC
CDR3: CASSTDRVDNEQYF
size: .
V: TRBV27
D: TRBD1
J: TRBJ2-7

DNA: TGTGCCAGCAGCTTATCAGGGGGCAGGGGAGATACGCAGTATTTT
CDR3: CASSLSGGRGDTQYF
size: .
V: TRBV7-6
D: TRBD1
J: TRBJ2-3

DNA: TGCGCCAGCAGCCTGCGGGGAGAGGGTAATTCACCCCTCCACTTT
CDR3: CASSLRGEGNSPLHF
size: .
V: TRBV5-1
D: .
J: TRBJ1-6

DNA: TGTGCCACCAGTGGCCCAGACACTGAAGCTTTCTTT
CDR3: CATSGPDTEAFF
size: .
V: TRBV24-1
D: .
J: TRBJ1-1

DNA: TGTGCCAGCAGTCCTACTAGCGGGCTACGGGAGCAGTTCTTC
CDR3: CASSPTSGLREQFF
size: many
V: TRBV12-3/TRBV12-4
D: TRBD2
J: TRBJ2-1

DNA: TGTGCCAGCAGCCCATTCCGCCAAACAGGGATCACTGAAGCTTTCTTT
CDR3: CASSPFRQTGITEAFF
size: .
V: TRBV3-1
D: .
J: TRBJ1-1

DNA: TGCAGTGCTAAATTGTACGGGACTCGAAATGAAAAACTGTTTTTT
CDR3: CSAKLYGTRNEKLFF
size: few
V: TRBV20-1
D: .
J: TRBJ1-4

DNA: TGTGCCAGCAGCTTAGGCCGGGGTGGCCAGTACTTC
CDR3: CASSLGRGGQYF
size: .
V: TRBV7-9
D: .
J: TRBJ2-5

DNA: TGTGCCAGCAATGGGGACAGCAACTATGGCTACACCTTC
CDR3: CASNGDSNYGYTF
size: few
V: TRBV6-1
D: TRBD1
J: TRBJ1-2

DNA: TGCAGTGCTAGAGATTCCGGGGGCCCTTGGAGTGCTGAAGCTTTCTTT
CDR3: CSARDSGGPWSAEAFF
size: .
V: TRBV20-1
D: .
J: TRBJ1-1

DNA: TGTGCCATCAGTGACGGCATTGACAATTCACCCCTCCACTTT
CDR3: CAISDGIDNSPLHF
size: .
V: TRBV10-3
D: .
J: TRBJ1-6

DNA: TGCAGTGCCCTAGCGGATTTTTACGAGCAGTACTTC
CDR3: CSALADFYEQYF
size: .
V: TRBV20-1
D: TRBD2
J: TRBJ2-7

DNA: TGTGCCATCAGGGACAGAATTAACACTGAAGCTTTCTTT
CDR3: CAIRDRINTEAFF
size: .
V: TRBV10-3
D: .
J: TRBJ1-1

DNA: TGTGCCAGCAGTGCCCGGACAGTAGATACGCAGTATTTT
CDR3: CASSARTVDTQYF
size: .
V: TRBV6-4
D: .
J: TRBJ2-3

DNA: TGCAGTGCTAGAGATCCCGGGGGGGCCTATGAGCAGTTCTTC
CDR3: CSARDPGGAYEQFF
size: .
V: TRBV20-1
D: TRBD2
J: TRBJ2-1

DNA: TGCAGCATTGCTCAGGGAAGGGGCTACGAGCAGTACTTC
CDR3: CSIAQGRGYEQYF
size: few
V: TRBV29-1
D: .
J: TRBJ2-7

DNA: TGTGCCAGCTCACCACGGACATTGGGACAGGGGGCGCGAGGGGAGCTGTTTTTT
CDR3: CASSPRTLGQGARGELFF
size: .
V: TRBV18
D: TRBD1
J: TRBJ2-2

DNA: TGTGCCAGCAGTTTATCGGGTTTCACTGAAGCTTTCTTT
CDR3: CASSLSGFTEAFF
size: many
V: TRBV27
D: .
J: TRBJ1-1

DNA: TGTGCCAGCAGTTTTAGAGGGTCCTACAATGAGCAGTTCTTC
CDR3: CASSFRGSYNEQFF
size: many
V: TRBV12-3/TRBV12-4
D: .
J: TRBJ2-1

DNA: TGTGCCAGCAGTTTAGCGGCGGCTTCGGGCTACACCTTC
CDR3: CASSLAAASGYTF
size: few
V: TRBV12-3/TRBV12-4
D: .
J: TRBJ1-2

DNA: TGTGCCAGCAGTTATCGCTTGCCCGAAAAACTGTTTTTT
CDR3: CASSYRLPEKLFF
size: .
V: TRBV6-6
D: .
J: TRBJ1-4

DNA: TGTGCCAGCAGCTTAGGATCGAGAGGCCCGTACTATGGCTACACCTTC
CDR3: CASSLGSRGPYYGYTF
size: .
V: TRBV11-2
D: .
J: TRBJ1-2

DNA: TGTGCCAGCAGCCCATGGTCTGCAGATACGCAGTATTTT
CDR3: CASSPWSADTQYF
size: .
V: TRBV11-2
D: .
J: TRBJ2-3

DNA: TGTGCCAGCAGTACGACAGGGTTTTGGGGGCCCGGGGAGCTGTTTTTT
CDR3: CASSTTGFWGPGELFF
size: few
V: TRBV12-3/TRBV12-4
D: TRBD1
J: TRBJ2-2

DNA: TGTGCCAGCAGCTCGCGGGGGGTCAGCACAGATACGCAGTATTTT
CDR3: CASSSRGVSTDTQYF
size: few
V: TRBV11-1
D: TRBD2
J: TRBJ2-3

DNA: TGTGCCATCAGTTCCCGGGACGACTCCTACGAGCAGTACTTC
CDR3: CAISSRDDSYEQYF
size: .
V: TRBV10-3
D: .
J: TRBJ2-7

DNA: TGCAGTGTGGCGGAATCGAACACCGGGGAGCTGTTTTTT
CDR3: CSVAESNTGELFF
size: .
V: TRBV20-1
D: .
J: TRBJ2-2

DNA: TGTGCTAGCAGCTTATCGGGACTAGGGGTAGAGACCCAGTACTTC
CDR3: CASSLSGLGVETQYF
size: few
V: TRBV7-7
D: TRBD2
J: TRBJ2-5

DNA: TGTGCCAGCAGCTCATTGACGGGACGGAGTAAAGAGACCCAGTACTTC
CDR3: CASSSLTGRSKETQYF
size: .
V: TRBV9
D: .
J: TRBJ2-5

DNA: TGTGCCAGCAGTCCGGACAGCCAAGCCTACAATGAGCAGTTCTTC
CDR3: CASSPDSQAYNEQFF
size: .
V: TRBV12-3/TRBV12-4
D: .
J: TRBJ2-1

DNA: TGTGCCACCAGCAGAGATAAGGGGGCAGGCAATCAGCCCCAGCATTTT
CDR3: CATSRDKGAGNQPQHF
size: few
V: TRBV15
D: TRBD1
J: TRBJ1-5

DNA: TGTGCCAGCAGTTTATTAGGATTCAATTCACCCCTCCACTTT
CDR3: CASSLLGFNSPLHF
size: .
V: TRBV28
D: .
J: TRBJ1-6